A selection of T cell receptor beta chains follows, all from one sample in a study of technical replicates of blood from a few donors. Sequenced by immunoSEQ multiplex PCR; TCRdb stores in-frame clones only, minus some. The table has 75,000 to 80,000 clones, 90% to 95% seen once. Sample: T cells isolated from PBMCs. These receptors originate from a human donor in good health. CDR3s leave out the opening cysteine and the closing phenylalanine or tryptophan.

v_gene	j_gene	CDR3aa
TRBV15	TRBJ1-5	ATSRSRGIYQPQH
TRBV30	TRBJ1-5	AAETVSNQPQH
TRBV11-2	TRBJ2-3	ASSLAQSWTDTQY
TRBV19	TRBJ2-3	ASSHASGLDTQY
TRBV13	TRBJ2-7	ASRQGQTAYEQY
TRBV18	TRBJ1-4	ASSTSGTGYEKLF
TRBV7-2	TRBJ2-3	ASSLAGRGDTQY
TRBV5-8	TRBJ2-6	ASSLGVSGANVLT
TRBV28	TRBJ1-2	ASSGQNYGYT
TRBV6-1	NA	ASSATRDRFYEQY
TRBV9	TRBJ2-1	ASSDTGTPYNEQF
TRBV4-3	TRBJ2-6	ASSQDGSSGANVLT
TRBV19	TRBJ2-5	ATSSGGLETQY
TRBV19	TRBJ2-3	ASSMDRVTDTQY
TRBV7-3	TRBJ2-7	ATPGGSSYEQY
TRBV14	TRBJ2-7	ASSQRSGYEQY
TRBV6-5	TRBJ2-1	ASSRGSDNEQF
TRBV6-4	TRBJ1-1	ASSDSSQGPEAF
TRBV6-1	TRBJ2-2	ASSEVRVPGELF
TRBV5-4	TRBJ2-3	ASGPREVLRDTQY
TRBV7-9	TRBJ2-7	ASSSIRGLYEQY
TRBV4-1	TRBJ2-2	ASSQGGVRTEELF
TRBV14	TRBJ2-2	ASSRSSTGELF
TRBV30	TRBJ1-1	ALGSQRQGQPEAF
TRBV19	TRBJ2-5	ASSMFQGFPGTQY
TRBV7-3	TRBJ2-2	ASSFIPGTMAGELF
TRBV5-8	TRBJ1-5	ASSNLDRGYSNQPQH
TRBV27	TRBJ2-7	ASSFSGNNEQY
TRBV4-2	TRBJ2-1	ASSQDKRELYNEQF
TRBV27	TRBJ2-7	ASAGPSSSYEQY
TRBV28	TRBJ1-1	ASSLSLGRTEAF
TRBV19	TRBJ1-5	ASSLQTGNQPQH
TRBV27	TRBJ1-5	ASRPGQGLPQH
TRBV19	TRBJ1-3	ASSIAGTSGNTIY
TRBV7-9	TRBJ1-1	ASSRQAESTEAF
TRBV11-2	TRBJ2-7	ASSPGLAYEQY
TRBV28	TRBJ1-5	ASSLRGTINQPQH